This paragraph covers one T cell receptor (beta chain) sequence. Its binding antigen is unknown. No much larger clonotype is one base removed from it; base qualities were not supplied. This sample is part of a study of blood T cell repertoires in COVID-19 (TCRdb year 2020). Notes on the research overall: Samples covering the acute and convalescent phases of COVID-19 were provided by collaborators in the United States, Italy and Spain. The prospective study material was composed of cDNA or gDNA derived from T cells, B-cell-depleted T cells, or PBMCs. Deeply sampled blood TCRbeta repertoires from subjects exposed to, actively infected with, or recovered from COVID-19 were included in the dataset. The repertoires were released in a freely available public database intended as a resource for research on the immune response to SARS-CoV-2. The samples were drawn from two sources: the first 160 participants of the ongoing ImmuneRACE study, and 1,254 subjects contributed by 6 global collaborators. The sample metadata nearly always contained a de-identified subject ID, COVID-19 status, age in years and sex. HLA class I and class II types, where available, came from metadata supplied by the sample provider rather than from assay-based typing. Overall study results and their limits: The amount of clinical and demographic metadata varied by source and participant and was provided uncurated.

A second Seattle source provided samples from volunteer blood donors who had recovered from COVID-19. The collaborating institutions used their own protocols to collect whole blood in K2EDTA tubes. For TCRbeta analysis, collaborators shipped samples in one of three forms: frozen whole blood, isolated PBMCs, or DNA extracted from either of those sample types. The CDR3 holds 14 amino acids from the cysteine to the phenylalanine. Here the CDR3 DNA is all that survives: 42 bases in frame from base 1. CDR1 MNHEY and CDR2 SVGAGI are derived from the germline V gene. V is clipped by 7 bases and J by 2 bases, and the sequence between their germline boundaries is 13 bases long. The immunoSEQ Assay, a bias-controlled multiplex PCR, was used to amplify TCRbeta CDR3 regions from genomic DNA. The original pipeline was this. Within the assay, amplification of reference gene primers was used to estimate how many nucleated cells each sample contained. To quantify the absolute abundance of each unique TCRbeta CDR3 rearrangement, sequence reads were collapsed and filtered. For each sample, productive Simpson clonality was calculated as the square root of Simpson's diversity index across productive rearrangements. Entries here come from immuneACCESS through TCRdb and include only in-frame sequences with V and J called. Some clones fail to appear in such tables; in the studies checked, an unresolved V gene covers under half of the shortfall, and the cause of the remainder is unknown. The V and J calls and clone size were taken over from that table, and D and trimming were inferred from the DNA. The sample table shows 150,000 to 200,000 clones, and around nine tenths are seen once. Roughly 0.9% of the sample goes to the ten largest clones.

Material for sequencing was peripheral blood. The source is a woman aged 18-30 years who had recovered from COVID-19. The rearrangement joined TRBV6-5 to TRBJ2-3; TRBD2 might be the D gene, on 6 matching bases. The encoded CDR3 is CASKSGVYTDTQYF. At the DNA level, the sequence is TGTGCCAGCAAATCGGGGGTATACACAGATACGCAGTATTTT.